This TCR beta chain was observed in a study of identical twins (dated by TCRdb to the mid-2010s). Regarding the research as a whole: TCR alpha and beta repertoires from monozygotic twins, unrelated adults of various ages and cord blood were deep-sequenced to test whether fetal clonotypes persist. Replicate twin experiments were performed at different times using different library preparation protocols to rule out contamination.

Turning to this clonotype: What antigen it recognizes has not been identified. Base qualities are missing; no much larger clone stands one base away.

Points the paper makes about the study in general: Fewer insertions were carried by abundant cord blood beta clonotypes; a weaker similar trend was observed in young adult naive repertoires, while no such trend was observed in memory repertoires. Compared with coincidental sharing between unrelated individuals, out-of-frame TCR alpha sequences shared between twins showed an excess of sequences with low generation probability. In monozygotic twins, out-of-frame TCR alpha sharing was systematically underestimated by recombination models, although the models agreed with sharing between unrelated individuals. In beta out-of-frame sequences, excess twin sharing was weaker, because having fewer shared sequences lowered the signal-to-noise ratio. Because the same donors could not be followed over many years, the conclusions relied on cross-sectional statistical analysis. Invariant T cells such as MAIT and iNKT could partly confound zero-insertion analyses, although diverse VJ usage argued against such confounding for most clonotypes.

The CDR3, cysteine through phenylalanine, is 15 amino acids long. Only CDR3 DNA remains: 45 bases, in frame from the first base. Trimming at the junction amounts to 3 bases on V and 0 bases on J, and the germline ends lie 11 bases apart. From a lookup of the germline V gene, CDR1 and CDR2 are ENHRY and SYGVKD. All donors were healthy Caucasians. The twin cohort consisted of three pairs of female monozygotic twins, all aged roughly 18 to 29 years. RNA for TCR libraries was isolated from peripheral blood mononuclear cells. The library was produced with 5' RACE. The data were produced on an Illumina HiSeq 2000. Template switching introduced a universal primer binding site; the final cDNA contained a unique molecular identifier, enabling accurate counting of TCR cDNA molecules. Specific primers in the conserved constant-segment region were used to synthesize first-strand cDNA for the TCR alpha and beta chains. To control for contamination, every cDNA library was double barcoded, receiving both a SMART-Mk sample barcode and Illumina barcodes. TruSeq adapter sequences and Illumina sample barcodes were added in two successive PCR steps. Sequencing of the TCR alpha and beta cDNA libraries was done on the Illumina HiSeq platform using custom primers. In the authors' own workflow: MiGEC processed the raw reads to extract unique molecular identifiers, while MiXCR was used to determine the CDR3 positions. For each individual, recombination models were inferred using an EM algorithm with the repgenHMM and IGoR tools. The analysis of shared clonotypes was done with the tcR package in R, with sharing normalized by the product of cloneset sizes. To study raw recombination without the effects of thymic and clonal selection, out-of-frame nonproductive sequences were analyzed. TCRdb itself trimmed the public reads at Q25 with fastp, ran MiXCR and retained productive beta chains. Rows are combined by CDR3 protein, so each entry shows the most common genes and DNA. The V and J calls reflect TCRdb's pipeline rather than the authors' work. This sample holds 690,000 or so distinct CDR3 sequences; more than 6.5% were observed only once. The ten largest clones represent about 0.98% of the sample.

The sample was also linked to a second study, of yellow fever vaccine responses in identical twins. In that second paper, the authors write: The T cell response to vaccination in identical twins was reported by the authors to appear partly convergent and partly personalized. In the study, vaccine-responding T cell clones were precisely tracked in identical twins.

The sequenced sample was PBMCs. This receptor was identified in a woman in her late teens or twenties in good health. The chain employs TRBV10-3 and TRBJ1-2; a confident D gene designation cannot be given. The CDR3: CAISDLTLANYGYTF. The DNA sequence is given as TGTGCCATCAGTGATTTGACCCTAGCTAACTATGGCTACACCTTC.